The next 3 T cell receptor beta chains were all read from a single sample in a study of T-cell reconstitution after alpha-beta-depleted transplantation in children. Unique molecular identifiers were incorporated when the TCRbeta library was constructed. Using its own MiXCR run on the PCR reads, TCRdb lists one record per CDR3 protein. This table has 350,000 to 500,000 distinct CDR3 sequences, around 46% appearing once. Sequences were derived from PBMCs, sampled before TCRalphabeta/CD19-depleted stem cell transplant. Receptors were obtained from a girl aged 2 to 9 with aplastic anemia, due to receive a stem cell transplant.

The CDR3 loop is CASSRGGGHEQYF. In nucleotides, the CDR3 is TGTGCCAGCAGTCGGGGAGGGGGACACGAGCAGTACTTC. V and J are TRBV6-1 and TRBJ2-7; weak D call: TRBD2 (7 bases). Germline assignment: CDR1 MNHNS and CDR2 SASEGT. V was clipped by 5 bases and J by 5 bases, with 13 bases between them. The length of the CDR3 is 13 residues.

The rearrangement uses TRBV19 and TRBJ1-2; maybe TRBD1 (5 bases). V was shortened by 7 bases and J by 2 bases, with 17 bases between the two germline ends. Germline loops: CDR1 LNHDA, CDR2 SQIVND (reference sequence). The CDR3 spans 15 residues. The CDR3 DNA is TGTGCCAGTACCTCGGGGGGGTCAGCCAACTATGGCTACACCTTC. This translates into CASTSGGSANYGYTF.

This clonotype was detected ten times or more. The CDR3 DNA reads TGTGCCAGCAGCGTAGGACAGGCGGAAACTGAAGCTTTCTTT. It is translated as CASSVGQAETEAFF. The chain has TRBV9 and TRBJ1-1; tentatively, D is TRBD1 (6 bases). With 0 bases removed from V and 5 bases from J, the gap between germline ends came to 11 bases. The CDR3 has 14 amino acids. Looked up from germline, CDR1 is SGDLS and CDR2 is YYNGEE.